What follows are 22 T cell receptor beta chains derived from one specimen sequenced in a study of blood T cell repertoires in COVID-19. Data came from immunoSEQ multiplex PCR; TCRdb stores just in-frame clones and leaves some out. This sample carries over 150,000 clones, roughly 82% of them seen once, and the ten largest clones take approximately 10%. The specimen sequenced was PBMCs or T cells enriched from blood (not recorded which). All receptors derive from a man between 35 and 55 years old who had recovered from COVID-19.

The chain carries TRBV2 and TRBJ1-3, with D hard to call. In germline, CDR1 is SNHLY, CDR2 FYNNEI. The CDR3 covers 14 residues. Trimming stripped 3 bases from V and 0 bases from J, with 6 bases between. CDR3 protein: CASSDSLSGNTIYF. The CDR3 bases are TGTGCCAGCAGTGATTCCCTCTCTGGAAACACCATATATTTT.

The chain recombines TRBV2 with TRBJ2-1; 10 bases match TRBD2. The CDR3 has 15 amino acids. The germline V gene encodes CDR1 SNHLY and CDR2 FYNNEI. V shed 6 bases and J 3 bases; nucleotides not matched to a gene: 5. The CDR3 sequence: CASRIGLAVYNEQFF. CDR3 coding DNA: TGTGCCAGCAGAATCGGACTAGCGGTCTACAATGAGCAGTTCTTC.

This rearrangement joins TRBV6-5 to TRBJ2-2; 9 bases are a match to TRBD2. Germline V gene data show CDR1 as MNHEY and CDR2 as SVGAGI. This CDR3 has 14 amino acids. Trimming took 2 bases from V and 7 from J; bases not matched to a gene: 2. This CDR3 reads CASSYGTSYGELFF. The DNA of the CDR3 is TGTGCCAGCAGTTACGGGACTAGCTACGGGGAGCTGTTTTTT.

The chain carries TRBV3-1 (or the pseudogene TRBV3-2) and TRBJ2-5, with 9 bases aligning to TRBD2. The CDR3 is made up of 15 amino acids. V dropped 0 bases and J dropped 5; count of bases not matched to a gene: 4. Per germline, CDR1 LGHDT and CDR2 YNNKEL (reference sequence). In nucleotides, the CDR3 is TGTGCCAGCAGCCAAGACTCAGCGGGAGGTGAGACCCAGTACTTC. Its protein product is CASSQDSAGGETQYF.

The V and J genes are TRBV7-6 and TRBJ1-6; 8 bases agree with TRBD1. From germline, CDR1 is SGHVS and CDR2 FNYEAQ. The ends lost 4 bases at V and 7 bases at J; junction bases unmatched: 3. CDR3 length equals 14 residues. The CDR3 bases are TGTGCCAGCAGCTCCAGGACAGGGAATTCACCCCTCCACTTT. Translated, it gives CASSSRTGNSPLHF.

This chain connects TRBV25-1 to TRBJ2-5; D possibly corresponds to TRBD1 (6 bases). The V gene's germline CDR1 is MGHDK and CDR2 SYGVNS. CDR3 length: 17 amino acids. The V end was cut by 3 bases, the J end by 2 bases, with 19 bases between. The CDR3 sequence is CASSDPPGTYFQETQYF. Written as DNA, the CDR3 is TGTGCCAGCAGTGACCCCCCCGGGACATATTTTCAAGAGACCCAGTACTTC.

The chain has TRBV23-1 and TRBJ2-7, with a possible D match to TRBD2 (7 bases). TRBV23-1 is noted as an ORF with a role that remains uncertain. The CDR3 has 18 amino acids. The V end lost 3 bases, the J end lost 2 bases, and 23 bases lay between the germline ends. Written as DNA, the CDR3 is TGCGCCAGCAGTCACCGCGGCGGGGGCGCAGGGCCTACCTACGAGCAGTACGTC. This gives the protein CASSHRGGGAGPTYEQYV.

The chain links TRBV11-3 to TRBJ2-2; D perhaps matches TRBD2 (6 bases). CDR1 is SGHNT, CDR2 YENEEA, per germline. The ends were cut back, 5 bases at V and 5 bases at J, with 15 bases in the middle. CDR3 length equals 15 residues. CDR3 amino acids: CASSPRGARTGELFF. As DNA, the CDR3 is TGTGCCAGCAGCCCACGCGGGGCGCGGACCGGGGAGCTGTTTTTT.

The J gene is TRBJ1-2, the V gene TRBV6-5; possibly TRBD1 for D (5 bases). Germline CDR1 MNHEY, CDR2 SVGAGI. The CDR3 covers 11 residues. The CDR3 sequence is CASGEDEGYTF. The CDR3 DNA follows: TGTGCTTCGGGGGAGGACGAGGGCTACACCTTC.

The CDR3 is CASSPSRGREDTEAFF. The CDR3 DNA is TGTGCCAGCTCACCCTCCCGGGGCCGGGAGGACACTGAAGCTTTCTTT. This chain joins TRBV18 and TRBJ1-1; possibly TRBD1 for D (5 bases). V was cut by 3 bases and J by 3 bases, with 17 bases left in between. The CDR3 sequence is 16 residues long. Germline CDR1 KGHSH, CDR2 LQKENI.

The chain has TRBV10-1 and TRBJ2-7; D is perhaps TRBD2 (6 bases). Germline CDR1 and CDR2: WNHNN and SYGVQD (reference sequence). V lost 8 bases, J lost 3 bases, and 14 bases lay in between. The CDR3 runs 13 residues. The CDR3 reads CASQARENYEQYF. Here the CDR3 DNA reads TGCGCCAGCCAGGCCCGGGAGAACTACGAGCAGTACTTC.

This clone was picked up a small number of times. The rearrangement uses TRBV24-1 and TRBJ1-4; D not certain. This CDR3 is 15 amino acids long. V dropped 1 base and J dropped 6 bases, with 11 bases sitting between them. The germline V gene has CDR1 KGHDR and CDR2 SFDVKD. The CDR3 region is CATSDFKGGDEKLFF. For the CDR3, the DNA is TGTGCCACCAGTGATTTTAAGGGCGGGGATGAAAAACTGTTTTTT.

The chain links TRBV25-1 to TRBJ1-1; D is ambiguous. Germline CDR1 is MGHDK and CDR2 is SYGVNS. Deletions cut 0 bases from V and 4 bases from J, with 9 bases between. The CDR3 contains 14 residues. CDR3 protein: CASSEYQEGTEAFF. The CDR3 nucleotides read TGTGCCAGCAGTGAATATCAGGAGGGCACTGAAGCTTTCTTT.

The chain carries TRBV7-2 and TRBJ2-5; D perhaps matches TRBD2 (6 bases). CDR3 length equals 14 residues. Trimming removed 6 bases from V and 3 bases from J, with 14 bases in between. The germline CDR1 and CDR2 sequences are SGHTA and FQGNSA. The CDR3 DNA reads as TGTGCCAGCAGTCCTTCGGGGGTCGAAGAGACCCAGTACTTC. It yields the protein CASSPSGVEETQYF.

V usage is TRBV6-5 and J usage is TRBJ2-7, with TRBD1 matching over 10 bases. The CDR3 spans 15 residues. CDR1 is MNHEY, CDR2 SVGAGI, per germline. The ends lost 6 bases at V and 3 bases at J; junction bases unmatched: 8. The chain's CDR3 is CASRAYGTGVYEQYV. The CDR3 DNA is TGTGCCAGCAGAGCATACGGGACAGGGGTCTACGAGCAGTACGTC.

This sequence joins TRBV18 and TRBJ1-1; unclear D gene. V was cut by 0 bases and J by 1 base, with 6 bases left in between. This CDR3 is built from 14 residues. Germline V gene sequence: CDR1 KGHSH, CDR2 LQKENI. The CDR3 protein is CASSPPSQNTEAFF. CDR3 coding DNA: TGTGCCAGCTCACCACCGTCCCAGAACACTGAAGCTTTCTTT.

The chain uses TRBV5-1 and TRBJ2-7, with 7 bases lining up with TRBD1. Germline loops: CDR1 SGHRS, CDR2 YFSETQ. V trimming: 0 bases; J trimming: 4 bases; junction bases outside the gene matches: 7. There are 15 residues in the CDR3. The CDR3, as DNA: TGCGCCAGCAGCTTGGCTCCAGGGGGAGCTTACGAGCAGTACGTC. Residues: CASSLAPGGAYEQYV.

V and J are TRBV24-1 and TRBJ2-1, with no clear D. The CDR3 consists of 15 residues. Per germline, CDR1 KGHDR and CDR2 SFDVKD. V was cut by 3 bases and J by 0 bases, with 8 bases left in between. In nucleotides, the CDR3 is TGTGCCACCAGTGATCCCGCTAGCTCCTACAATGAGCAGTTCTTC. Its protein product is CATSDPASSYNEQFF.

On this clone itself: At one boundary the junction diverges from the germline segment, which might be a read error. The chain combines TRBV5-4 with TRBJ1-1; the D is unclear. The CDR3 length is 14 residues. Germline V gene sequence: CDR1 SGHNT, CDR2 YYREEE (reference sequence). CDR3 nucleotides: TGTGCCAGCAGCTTTAGAGGCGGCGGCACTCAAGCTTTCTTT. Protein: CASSFRGGGTQAFF.

CDR3 bases: TGCACCAGCAGCCAAGGATTGACAGGGGTAGGGGAAAAACTGTTTTTT. It is translated as CTSSQGLTGVGEKLFF. The V gene is TRBV1, the J gene TRBJ1-4; no DNA check was done on the table's D call, TRBD1. TRBV1 is a recognized pseudogene. This CDR3 region has 16 residues.

CDR3 in amino acids: CASSFSPTGGTEAFF. The DNA for the CDR3 is TGTGCCAGCAGTTTTTCCCCGACAGGGGGCACTGAAGCTTTCTTT. The chain uses TRBV27 and TRBJ1-1; TRBD1 matches 9 bases. There are 15 residues in the CDR3. Germline CDR1 is MNHEY and CDR2 is SMNVEV (reference sequence). The J segment lost 4 bases and the V segment lost 3 bases, leaving 6 bases of the junction unmatched.

The V call is TRBV14, the J call TRBJ2-6; D remains ambiguous. The CDR3 length is 16 residues. In germline, CDR1 is SGHDN, CDR2 FVKESK. Trimming removed 4 bases from V and 3 bases from J, with 13 bases in between. CDR3 amino acids: CASSRVYGRGANVLTF. As DNA, the CDR3 is TGTGCCAGCAGCCGCGTATATGGGCGTGGGGCCAACGTCCTGACTTTC.